The 31 T cell receptor beta chains below were found in one sample sequenced in a study of OX40 agonist ivuxolimab in advanced cancers. Sequencing used immunoSEQ multiplex PCR; TCRdb keeps in-frame clones, though not all of them. Here the sample spans about 12,000 clones, 80% to 95% being singletons. Sequences were derived from CD4+ or CD8+ T cells sorted from blood, sampled in a trial of the OX40 agonist ivuxolimab. These receptors all stem from an adult with an advanced solid tumor such as melanoma, head and neck, liver or kidney cancer.

This chain connects TRBV4-2 to TRBJ2-7; TRBD2 matches at 11 bases. The CDR3 totals 16 residues. Germline CDR1 is LGHNA and CDR2 is YNFKEQ. V lost 0 bases, J lost 0 bases, and 1 base stayed unmatched. CDR3 sequence: CASSQDGTSGSYEQYF. CDR3 nucleotides: TGTGCCAGCAGCCAAGATGGGACTAGCGGCTCCTACGAGCAGTACTTC.

V and J are TRBV30 and TRBJ1-1, with a tentative D call TRBD1 (5 bases). The CDR3 sequence is 15 residues long. Germline V gives CDR1 GTSNPN, CDR2 SVGIG (reference sequence). V was clipped by 2 bases and J by 1 base, with 14 bases between them. CDR3 sequence reads: CAWSPRVSRNTEAFF. The CDR3 DNA reads TGTGCCTGGAGTCCCAGGGTATCGAGGAACACTGAAGCTTTCTTT.

This rearrangement joins TRBV5-6 to TRBJ2-7; D gene ambiguous. The CDR3 has 12 residues. V was cut by 7 bases and J by 0 bases, with 8 bases left in between. Germline V gene sequence: CDR1 SGHDT, CDR2 YYEEEE. CDR3 DNA: TGTGCCAGCTCGTCGAACTCCTACGAGCAGTACTTC. It encodes CASSSNSYEQYF.

The V gene is TRBV7-9, the J gene TRBJ1-4, with 11 bases lining up with TRBD1. The CDR3 has 14 residues. Per germline, CDR1 SEHNR and CDR2 FQNEAQ (reference sequence). V was pared by 5 bases and J by 7 bases, with 3 bases of the junction left unmatched. The DNA of the CDR3 is TGTGCCAGCAGCAGGACAGGGGGCGGTGAAAAACTGTTTTTT. Encoded protein: CASSRTGGGEKLFF.

The chain is built from TRBV7-9 and TRBJ1-1; D is uncertain. The germline V and J ends were trimmed by 2 bases and 1 base, with 17 bases remaining between them. Germline V gene lookup returns CDR1 SEHNR and CDR2 FQNEAQ (reference sequence). This CDR3 is 17 amino acids long. The CDR3 sequence is CASSLKRLTQSNTEAFF. CDR3 bases: TGTGCCAGCAGCTTAAAGAGATTGACACAGTCGAACACTGAAGCTTTCTTT.

The chain carries TRBV5-1 and TRBJ2-7; D perhaps matches TRBD1 (6 bases). V gave up 4 bases and J gave up 4 bases, with 15 bases separating them. This CDR3 is 14 amino acids long. Germline CDR1 reads SGHRS; CDR2 reads YFSETQ. For the CDR3, the DNA is TGCGCCAGCAGCGGAACAGGCAGGGGTTACGAGCAGTACTTC. It encodes CASSGTGRGYEQYF. Variable domain in full (rest from reference TRBV5-1 and TRBJ2-7): KAGVTQTPRYLIKTRGQQVTLSCSPISGHRSVSWYQQTPGQGLQFLFEYFSETQRNKGNFPGRFSGRQFSNSRSEMNVSTLELGDSALYLCASSGTGRGYEQYFGPGTRLTVT.

The genes are TRBV19 and TRBJ1-2; D remains unclear. This CDR3 region has 16 residues. V lost 2 bases and J lost 8, with 21 bases in between. CDR1 is LNHDA and CDR2 is SQIVND in the germline V gene (reference sequence). The CDR3 coding sequence is TGTGCCAGTAGTATACAGGCAGTTATCAGCCTATACGGCTACACCTTC. Translation gives CASSIQAVISLYGYTF.

The chain couples TRBV13 to TRBJ1-1; the D gene is possibly TRBD1 (5 bases). Germline-derived CDR1 and CDR2 are PRHDT and FYEKMQ (reference sequence). Trimming stripped 5 bases from V and 3 bases from J, with 7 bases between. This CDR3 contains 12 residues. The DNA for the CDR3 is TGTGCCAGCAGCCTGGGGGACACTGAAGCTTTCTTT. As protein: CASSLGDTEAFF.

The chain uses TRBV4-2 and TRBJ2-7, with TRBD2 as a possible D gene (5 bases). This CDR3 is 13 amino acids long. Germline V CDR1 and CDR2: LGHNA, YNFKEQ. V was shortened by 0 bases and J by 7 bases, with 10 bases between the two germline ends. In DNA form, the CDR3 reads TGTGCCAGCAGCCAAGATGGGAGTTGGGAGCAGTACTTC. It translates to CASSQDGSWEQYF.

This clone is medium-sized within its sample. V usage is TRBV5-1 and J usage is TRBJ2-7, with 11 bases lining up with TRBD2. Trimming removed 0 bases from V and 5 bases from J; junction bases left unmatched: 1. Germline values: CDR1 SGHRS, CDR2 YFSETQ. This CDR3 has 14 residues. The CDR3 DNA follows: TGCGCCAGCAGCTTGGCACTAGCGGGAGACGAGCAGTACTTC. It yields the protein CASSLALAGDEQYF.

The chain recombines TRBV4-1 with TRBJ1-5; possibly TRBD1 for D (5 bases). The CDR3 is 16 residues long. Trimming removed 0 bases from V and 5 bases from J, with 14 bases in between. Germline V CDR1 and CDR2: MGHRA, YSYEKL. CDR3 amino acids: CASSQESGALDQPQHF. The DNA of the CDR3 is TGCGCCAGCAGCCAAGAGTCCGGGGCGCTGGATCAGCCCCAGCATTTT.

The chain links TRBV9 to TRBJ2-1, with TRBD1 as a possible D gene (6 bases). The germline V gene encodes CDR1 SGDLS and CDR2 YYNGEE. Trimming pared 4 bases from V and 13 bases from J, leaving 18 bases between. The CDR3 has 13 amino acids. Here the CDR3 reads CASSPESGQLQFF. CDR3 DNA: TGTGCCAGCAGCCCCGAAAGCGGACAGCTTCAGTTCTTC.

V usage is TRBV10-2 and J usage is TRBJ2-5, with 7 positions matching TRBD2. V trimming: 6 bases; J trimming: 4 bases; junction bases outside the gene matches: 5. This CDR3 has 13 residues. CDR1 and CDR2 from the germline V gene are WSHSY and SAAADI. CDR3 region: CASSAGLGETQYF. CDR3 bases: TGCGCCAGCAGCGCCGGACTAGGAGAGACCCAGTACTTC.

The chain has TRBV7-9 and TRBJ2-1; 16 bases are shared with TRBD2. The junction had 4 bases not matched to a gene; V was cut back by 5 bases and J by 9 bases. The germline gives CDR1 SEHNR, CDR2 FQNEAQ (reference sequence). The CDR3 totals 15 residues. CDR3 sequence reads: CASSPGTSGRAEQFF. The CDR3 DNA follows: TGTGCCAGCAGCCCCGGGACTAGCGGGAGGGCTGAGCAGTTCTTC.

This clone was counted between two and nine times. The chain employs TRBV19 and TRBJ2-7; D might be TRBD1 (7 bases). The CDR3 is 13 residues long. CDR1 is LNHDA, CDR2 SQIVND, per germline (reference sequence). V was clipped by 10 bases and J by 3 bases, with 16 bases between them. The CDR3 DNA reads TGTGCCACCCGGGGGACAGAGAACTACGAGCAGTACTTC. Residues: CATRGTENYEQYF. Based on the CDR3 plus reference TRBV19 and TRBJ2-7, the full variable domain is DGGITQSPKYLFRKEGQNVTLSCEQNLNHDAMYWYRQDPGQGLRLIYYSQIVNDFQKGDIAEGYSVSREKKESFPLTVTSAQKNPTAFYLCATRGTENYEQYFGPGTRLTVT.

The J gene is TRBJ2-7, the V gene TRBV15; 9 nucleotides align to TRBD1. The germline V gene has CDR1 LNHNV and CDR2 YYDKDF (reference sequence). Trimming cost V 7 bases and J 3 bases; bases outside gene matches: 7. The CDR3 spans 14 residues. The CDR3 region is CATTQTGGGYEQYF. For the CDR3, the DNA is TGTGCCACCACCCAGACAGGGGGTGGCTACGAGCAGTACTTC.

CDR3 sequence reads: CASAGGSSYEQYF. In DNA form, the CDR3 reads TGCGCCAGCGCGGGGGGGTCCTCCTACGAGCAGTACTTC. V usage is TRBV4-1 and J usage is TRBJ2-5; 9 bases map to TRBD2. Matching the DNA end better, TRBJ2-7 makes the J call doubtful. Germline V gene sequence: CDR1 MGHRA, CDR2 YSYEKL. The CDR3 has 13 amino acids.

V is TRBV7-9 and J is TRBJ2-7; 7 bases are shared with TRBD1. The CDR3 has 11 residues. Germline V gene lookup returns CDR1 SEHNR and CDR2 FQNEAQ (reference sequence). Unmatched junction bases numbered 2, after V lost 5 bases and J lost 7 bases. Here the CDR3 DNA reads TGTGCCAGCAGCCCAGGGGGAGAGCAGTACTTC. It specifies CASSPGGEQYF.

This chain links TRBV6-4 with TRBJ2-3; TRBD2 is a possible D gene (6 bases). Trimming stripped 3 bases from V and 9 bases from J, with 13 bases between. Germline assignment: CDR1 MRHNA and CDR2 SNTAGT. CDR3 length: 13 residues. The CDR3 region is CASSEAPGGTQYF. CDR3 DNA sequence: TGTGCCAGCAGTGAAGCCCCCGGGGGAACGCAGTATTTT.

The V and J genes are TRBV4-3 and TRBJ1-4; D uncertain. Trimming removed 0 bases at V and 8 bases at J, with 13 bases between. The CDR3 has 15 amino acids. The germline V gene encodes CDR1 LGHNA and CDR2 YSLEER. This CDR3 is CASSQESNLREKLFF. CDR3 bases: TGCGCCAGCAGCCAAGAATCCAATTTACGGGAAAAACTGTTTTTT.

The rearrangement uses TRBV7-9 and TRBJ1-1; D might be TRBD1 (5 bases). V was pared by 5 bases and J by 1 base, with 14 bases between. From germline, CDR1 is SEHNR and CDR2 FQNEAQ (reference sequence). The CDR3 is 15 residues long. The DNA for the CDR3 is TGTGCCAGCAGCCCGCAGACAGTTGGGAACACTGAAGCTTTCTTT. It translates to CASSPQTVGNTEAFF.

This chain uses TRBV11-1 with TRBJ2-1, with unresolved D. CDR1 SGHAT and CDR2 FQDESV come from the germline V gene (reference sequence). V dropped 2 bases and J dropped 0 bases, with 11 bases sitting between them. CDR3 size: 16 residues. CDR3 sequence: CASSLYGTSSYNEQFF. CDR3 coding DNA: TGTGCCAGCAGCTTATACGGAACGAGCTCCTACAATGAGCAGTTCTTC. Supplemented by reference TRBV11-1 and TRBJ2-1, the full variable domain reads EAEVAQSPRYKITEKSQAVAFWCDPISGHATLYWYRQILGQGPELLVQFQDESVVDDSQLPKDRFSAERLKGVDSTLKIQPAELGDSAMYLCASSLYGTSSYNEQFFGPGTRLTVL.

DNA of the CDR3: TGTGCCAGCAGCACGGGCCGGACCTACGAGCAGTACTTC. Protein product: CASSTGRTYEQYF. This chain uses TRBV11-3 with TRBJ2-7; D gene ambiguous. CDR3 size: 13 residues. Trimming took 5 bases from V and 2 from J, leaving 10 bases between them. Germline values: CDR1 SGHNT, CDR2 YENEEA.

This clone was detected only once. The rearrangement uses TRBV6-5 and TRBJ2-7; possibly TRBD1 for D (6 bases). The CDR3 totals 13 residues. CDR1 MNHEY and CDR2 SVGAGI come from the germline V gene. V was shortened by 6 bases and J by 1 base, with 10 bases between the two germline ends. CDR3 sequence reads: CASSHRESYEQYF. The DNA of the CDR3 is TGTGCCAGCAGCCACAGGGAGTCCTACGAGCAGTACTTC.

The J gene is TRBJ2-7, the V gene TRBV6-5, with a weak D call TRBD1 (6 bases). V lost 4 bases to trimming and J lost 2 bases, with 12 bases between them. Germline CDR1 and CDR2: MNHEY and SVGAGI. This CDR3 contains 14 residues. The CDR3 here is CASSWGQGAYEQYF. Written as DNA, the CDR3 is TGTGCCAGCAGTTGGGGGCAAGGGGCCTACGAGCAGTACTTC.

This rearrangement joins TRBV7-6 to TRBJ2-2; 9 bases map to TRBD1. Per germline, CDR1 SGHVS and CDR2 FNYEAQ. The CDR3 extends over 14 amino acids. J was trimmed by 5 bases and V by 11 bases; bases with no gene match: 9. DNA for the CDR3: TGTGCCTCGGGACAGGGAAAATCTACCGGGGAGCTGTTTTTT. The encoded protein is CASGQGKSTGELFF.

The chain carries TRBV19 and TRBJ2-7; possible D gene TRBD1, 5 bases. CDR1 LNHDA and CDR2 SQIVND come from the germline V gene (reference sequence). The CDR3 contains 14 residues. V lost 5 bases and J 1 base, leaving 12 bases between the germline ends. The CDR3 DNA is TGTGCCAGTAGTCTAGGGGTGGGTTCCTACGAGCAGTACTTC. As protein: CASSLGVGSYEQYF.

This chain joins TRBV7-6 and TRBJ2-7, with TRBD2 matching over 9 bases. V lost 2 bases to trimming and J lost 6 bases; unmatched junction nucleotides: 5. The CDR3 covers 14 residues. The germline V gene has CDR1 SGHVS and CDR2 FNYEAQ. As DNA, the CDR3 is TGTGCCAGCAGCTTAAGTAGCGGGAGTGGCGAGCAGTACTTC. Translated, it gives CASSLSSGSGEQYF.

The chain employs TRBV4-2 and TRBJ2-1; perhaps TRBD2 as D (6 bases). The CDR3 totals 15 residues. Deletions cut 5 bases from V and 5 bases from J, with 16 bases between. Per germline, CDR1 LGHNA and CDR2 YNFKEQ. CDR3 residues: CASSTLALGDNEQFF. CDR3 nucleotides: TGTGCCAGCAGCACTCTAGCGTTAGGAGACAATGAGCAGTTCTTC.

CDR3 DNA sequence: TGTGCCAGCAGCTGGGACTTGGAACGGGAAACCCAGTACTTC. Its translation is CASSWDLERETQYF. The genes are TRBV13 and TRBJ2-5, with D possibly matching TRBD2 (6 bases). The CDR3 has 14 amino acids. Germline V lookup: CDR1 PRHDT, CDR2 FYEKMQ (reference sequence). V shed 4 bases and J shed 8 bases, with 17 bases lying between them.

The chain joins TRBV9 to TRBJ2-1, with D perhaps TRBD2 (6 bases). The CDR3 has 13 residues. V gave up 7 bases and J gave up 8 bases, with 16 bases separating them. Germline V gene data show CDR1 as SGDLS and CDR2 as YYNGEE. The CDR3 spells CASGGLAHDEQFF. The CDR3 coding sequence is TGTGCCAGCGGTGGGCTAGCGCACGATGAGCAGTTCTTC.